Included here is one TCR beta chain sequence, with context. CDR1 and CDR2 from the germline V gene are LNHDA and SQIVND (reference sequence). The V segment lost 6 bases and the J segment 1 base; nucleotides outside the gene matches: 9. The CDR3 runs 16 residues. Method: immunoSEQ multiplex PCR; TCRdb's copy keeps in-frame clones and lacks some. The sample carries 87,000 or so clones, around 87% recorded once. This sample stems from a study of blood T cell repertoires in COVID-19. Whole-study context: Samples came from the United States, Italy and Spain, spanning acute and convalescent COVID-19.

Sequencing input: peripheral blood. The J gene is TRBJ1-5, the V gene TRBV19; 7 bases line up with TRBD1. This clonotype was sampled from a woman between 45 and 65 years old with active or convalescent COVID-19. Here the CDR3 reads CASRTTGTESNQPQHF. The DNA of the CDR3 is TGTGCCAGTAGGACCACCGGGACAGAAAGCAATCAGCCCCAGCATTTT. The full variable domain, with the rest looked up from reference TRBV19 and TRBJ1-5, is DGGITQSPKYLFRKEGQNVTLSCEQNLNHDAMYWYRQDPGQGLRLIYYSQIVNDFQKGDIAEGYSVSREKKESFPLTVTSAQKNPTAFYLCASRTTGTESNQPQHFGDGTRLSIL.